These 8 T cell receptor beta chains were all obtained from the same sample, sequenced in a study of blood T cells in healthy people across ages. It was with a sample-barcoded 5' primer and a J-beta primer mix that a second PCR of about 6 to 12 cycles was run. TCRdb fed the 5' RACE reads into MiXCR, producing one record per CDR3 protein. In the table there are 800,000 to 1,000,000 distinct CDR3 sequences, roughly 52% of which are singletons. The sequenced material came from blood. The receptors stem from a man between 25 and 39 years old in good health.

About this clonotype: A much more abundant neighbour one base away suggests this may be a read error. V usage is TRBV7-2 and J usage is TRBJ2-5; D ambiguous. Germline CDR1 is SGHTA and CDR2 is FQGNSA. This CDR3 has 14 residues. CDR3 in amino acids: CASSLGGTQGTQYF. In nucleotides, the CDR3 is TGTGCCAGCAGCTTAGGAGGTACCCAAGGGACCCAGTACTTC.

This sequence joins TRBV25-1 and TRBJ2-7, with D maybe TRBD2 (5 bases). Trimming left V 2 bases short and J 1 base short, with 18 bases between. Germline V gives CDR1 MGHDK, CDR2 SYGVNS. The CDR3 has 17 amino acids. The CDR3 spells CASSEGGIRGPSYEQYF. The CDR3 DNA is TGTGCCAGCAGTGAAGGTGGAATACGAGGGCCTTCCTACGAGCAGTACTTC.

The chain employs TRBV3-1 and TRBJ1-1, with D perhaps TRBD1 (5 bases). CDR3 length: 14 residues. The V gene's germline CDR1 is LGHDT and CDR2 YNNKEL (reference sequence). V lost 0 bases, J lost 7 bases, and 12 bases lay in between. This CDR3 reads CASSQEEGRGEAFF. In DNA, the CDR3 is TGTGCCAGCAGCCAAGAAGAGGGTAGGGGTGAAGCTTTCTTT.

Note on this clonotype: Mismatch with germline at one junction end may stem from a read error. V usage is TRBV6-5 and J usage is TRBJ1-6, with D perhaps TRBD1 (5 bases). The CDR3 has 13 residues. Germline V gene sequence: CDR1 MNHEY, CDR2 SVGAGI. CDR3 nucleotides: TGTGTCAGCAGTGGGTCAGGGTATTCACCCCTCCACTTT. It codes for CVSSGSGYSPLHF.

V is TRBV7-9 and J is TRBJ2-7; D perhaps matches TRBD1 (5 bases). CDR1 is SEHNR, CDR2 FQNEAQ, per germline (reference sequence). The V gene lost 5 bases and the J gene lost 4 bases, with 12 bases spanning the gap. This CDR3 is built from 13 residues. The CDR3 DNA is TGTGCCAGCAGCCCCCCAGGGCGATACGAGCAGTACTTC. Protein sequence: CASSPPGRYEQYF.

This clonotype came up a few times. The chain is built from TRBV6-5 and TRBJ2-7; no clear D gene. This CDR3 is built from 13 residues. Per germline, CDR1 MNHEY and CDR2 SVGAGI. Trimming removed 5 bases from V and 2 bases from J, with 10 bases in between. This CDR3 is CASSARRAYEQYF. The CDR3 DNA reads TGTGCCAGCAGTGCAAGACGGGCCTACGAGCAGTACTTC.

This chain uses TRBV28 with TRBJ2-3; D is perhaps TRBD1 or TRBD2 (5 bases each). Germline CDR1 and CDR2: MDHEN and SYDVKM. Between the trimmed V and J ends, which lost 6 bases and 4 bases, there was a span of 14 bases. The CDR3 length is 14 residues. The CDR3 region is CASSPLGDADTQYF. DNA for the CDR3: TGTGCCAGCAGCCCGTTGGGGGACGCAGATACGCAGTATTTT.

DNA of the CDR3: TGTGCCAGCAGTTACGATTTCAGGACCCAGTACTTC. This sequence encodes CASSYDFRTQYF. V and J are TRBV6-2 or TRBV6-3 and TRBJ2-4, with D unclear. The J call is uncertain, as TRBJ2-5 better fits the DNA end. The CDR3 length is 12 residues. Germline loops: CDR1 MNHEY, CDR2 SVGEGT.